This T cell receptor beta chain was documented in a study of blood T cells in healthy people across ages. V dropped 3 bases and J dropped 1; count of bases not matched to a gene: 6. The CDR3 consists of 15 residues. Germline assignment: CDR1 DFQATT and CDR2 SNEGSKA (reference sequence). Through a sample-barcoded 5' primer and a J-beta primer mix, a second PCR was run for roughly 6 to 12 cycles. TCRdb redid the calling of the 5' RACE reads with MiXCR, one entry per CDR3 protein. The sample has about 1.1 million distinct CDR3 sequences, less than 45% seen once. As to this clonotype: As yet, its antigen is unknown.

The study's findings and limits: Estimated diversity across one million T cells was deemed an underestimate. Across samples, TCR beta diversity tracked strongly with naive T cell percentage.

The sequencing input was blood. This chain connects TRBV20-1 to TRBJ1-5, with 7 bases lining up with TRBD1. This TCR was recovered from a man aged 18 to 30 in good health. CDR3 residues: CSASLGQSSNQPQHF. The CDR3 region has the DNA TGCAGTGCTAGCCTGGGACAGTCGAGCAATCAGCCCCAGCATTTT.